A single sample gave rise to the 9 T cell receptor beta chains below, sequenced in a study of T cells in Graves' hyperthyroidism and ophthalmopathy (dated by TCRdb to between 2018 and 2021). The library relied on multiplex PCR. TCRdb shows the sequencer as Illumina HiSeq 2000. The TCR beta CDR3 regions were amplified from RNA transcripts. The TCR CDR3 was subjected to a first round of RT-PCR using the HTBI primer set and the Qiagen OneStep RT-PCR kit. TCRdb trimmed public reads at Q25 via fastp, called clones via MiXCR and kept in-frame beta chains. Merged by CDR3 protein, the rows form single entries marked with the most common genes and DNA. For this sample the table gives a few hundred thousand distinct CDR3 sequences, of which about 14% were detected only once. The biggest ten clones account for 20% of the sample. Sequenced: blood. All receptors derive from a man aged 25 to 40 with Graves' hyperthyroidism that later progressed to Graves' ophthalmopathy.

This clonotype was picked up a small number of times. This chain connects TRBV11-2 to TRBJ2-1; 10 bases align to TRBD2. The CDR3 has 19 residues. The germline gives CDR1 SGHAT, CDR2 FQNNGV. Trimming removed 0 bases from V and 0 bases from J; junction bases left unmatched: 8. The CDR3 region is CASSLDALAGDSSYNEQFF. The CDR3 DNA reads TGTGCCAGCAGCTTAGATGCCCTAGCGGGGGACAGCTCCTACAATGAGCAGTTCTTC.

This clonotype was picked up many times. The chain recombines TRBV11-2 with TRBJ2-7; D is tentatively TRBD1 or TRBD2 (6 bases each). V gave up 3 bases and J gave up 4 bases, with 22 bases separating them. This CDR3 has 17 amino acids. Germline CDR1 reads SGHAT; CDR2 reads FQNNGV. CDR3: CASSFRLISGGPYEQYF. As DNA, the CDR3 is TGTGCCAGCAGCTTCCGTCTCATTTCCGGGGGCCCTTACGAGCAGTACTTC. Looking up the rest from reference TRBV11-2 and TRBJ2-7 gives the full variable domain: EAGVAQSPRYKIIEKRQSVAFWCNPISGHATLYWYQQILGQGPKLLIQFQNNGVVDDSQLPKDRFSAERLKGVDSTLKIQPAKLEDSAVYLCASSFRLISGGPYEQYFGPGTRLTVT.

This clonotype was found many times. DNA of the CDR3: TGTGCCAGCAGCTTGAGTGGCAGACCTAACTATGGCTACACCTTC. This translates into CASSLSGRPNYGYTF. This chain uses TRBV7-9 with TRBJ1-2; D gene ambiguous. Germline V gene lookup returns CDR1 SEHNR and CDR2 FQNEAQ (reference sequence). Trimming cost V 3 bases and J 0 bases, with 11 bases left between them. CDR3 size: 15 residues.

J is TRBJ2-1 and V is TRBV27; D uncertain. The CDR3 spans 14 residues. From germline, CDR1 is MNHEY and CDR2 SMNVEV (reference sequence). V lost 2 bases to trimming and J lost 7 bases, with 12 bases between them. CDR3 residues: CASSLEAAGNEQFF. CDR3 bases: TGTGCCAGCAGTTTAGAGGCAGCTGGGAATGAGCAGTTCTTC.

This clonotype was seen many times. The chain has TRBV2 and TRBJ1-2, with a weak D call TRBD1 (5 bases). V lost 0 bases and J 6 bases, leaving 17 bases between the germline ends. Germline V gene data show CDR1 as SNHLY and CDR2 as FYNNEI. The CDR3 consists of 16 residues. CDR3 protein: CASSEASGRGIDGYTF. The CDR3 DNA is TGTGCCAGCAGTGAAGCGTCAGGGCGGGGAATAGATGGCTACACCTTC. Full variable domain (outside the CDR3, taken from reference TRBV2 and TRBJ1-2): EPEVTQTPSHQVTQMGQEVILRCVPISNHLYFYWYRQILGQKVEFLVSFYNNEISEKSEIFDDQFSVERPDGSNFTLKIRSTKLEDSAMYFCASSEASGRGIDGYTFGSGTRLTVV.

The rearrangement uses TRBV18 and TRBJ1-1, with D possibly TRBD1 on 6 matching bases. Germline V lookup: CDR1 KGHSH, CDR2 LQKENI. V shed 3 bases and J shed 3 bases, with 14 bases lying between them. This CDR3 is 15 amino acids long. CDR3 protein: CASSPQDRLDTEAFF. DNA of the CDR3: TGTGCCAGCTCACCCCAAGACAGGCTGGACACTGAAGCTTTCTTT. Full variable domain (rest looked up from reference TRBV18 and TRBJ1-1): NAGVMQNPRHLVRRRGQEARLRCSPMKGHSHVYWYRQLPEEGLKFMVYLQKENIIDESGMPKERFSAEFPKEGPSILRIQQVVRGDSAAYFCASSPQDRLDTEAFFGQGTRLTVV.

The V call is TRBV20-1, the J call TRBJ1-1; TRBD1 agrees at 7 bases. Losses at the gene ends were 6 bases for V and 1 base for J; bases not matched to a gene: 14. Germline loops: CDR1 DFQATT, CDR2 SNEGSKA (reference sequence). The CDR3 is made up of 16 amino acids. In nucleotides, the CDR3 is TGCAGTGCCTCATTGACAGGGATAGTAAGGAACACTGAAGCTTTCTTT. It encodes CSASLTGIVRNTEAFF.

This clonotype was observed many times. The chain links TRBV11-2 to TRBJ2-1, with D possibly called TRBD1 or TRBD2 (5 bases each). There are 14 residues in the CDR3. The germline V gene encodes CDR1 SGHAT and CDR2 FQNNGV. Trimming pared 5 bases from V and 9 bases from J, leaving 17 bases between. The CDR3, as DNA: TGTGCCAGCAGCCCTATTCGCCGGGGCGGTGAGCAGTTCTTC. Translation: CASSPIRRGGEQFF.

This clonotype was observed at least ten times. The rearrangement uses TRBV28 and TRBJ2-2; 9 bases agree with TRBD2. V dropped 3 bases and J dropped 6; count of bases not matched to a gene: 5. Germline V CDR1 and CDR2: MDHEN, SYDVKM. The CDR3 has 15 residues. The CDR3 reads CASSFLAGEAGELFF. The CDR3 DNA reads as TGTGCCAGCAGTTTTTTAGCGGGGGAGGCCGGGGAGCTGTTTTTT.